This is a list of T cell receptor beta chains from one sample in a study of T cell responses to AZD1222 COVID-19 vaccine. Assay: immunoSEQ multiplex PCR; the TCRdb copy retains only in-frame clones and omits some. Of about 110,000 clones in the sample, 87% are singletons; the top ten hold 2% to 2.5%. This material consisted of peripheral blood, taken 28 days after the second AZD1222 dose. These receptors all come from an adult who received the AZD1222 COVID-19 vaccine. The CDR3 runs from the conserved cysteine through the conserved F or W. A D gene is named only where the DNA matches it firmly. Part of the rows lack a size; the others show once, few, many or a class for expanded clones.

size,J,V,D,CDR3,DNA
.,TRBJ1-5,TRBV5-1,.,CASSLGVNNQPQHF,TGCGCCAGCAGCTTGGGGGTAAACAATCAGCCCCAGCATTTT
.,TRBJ1-1,TRBV19,.,CASSDPKQTGPNTEAFF,TGTGCCAGTAGCGACCCAAAGCAGACAGGCCCGAACACTGAAGCTTTCTTT
.,TRBJ1-2,TRBV6-5,.,CASSRRNNYGYTF,TGTGCCAGCAGTAGGAGAAATAACTATGGCTACACCTTC
.,TRBJ2-5,TRBV13,.,CASRKDNLQETQYF,TGTGCCAGCAGGAAGGACAACCTCCAAGAGACCCAGTACTTC
.,TRBJ1-2,TRBV30,.,CAWKTGYSDRTNYGYTF,TGTGCCTGGAAAACAGGTTACTCCGACCGGACTAATTATGGCTACACCTTC
once,TRBJ1-5,TRBV6-5,TRBD1,CASRPGTGLGQPQHF,TGTGCCAGCAGGCCCGGGACAGGTTTAGGGCAGCCCCAGCATTTT
.,TRBJ2-2,TRBV27,TRBD1,CASSRYTGAGGELFF,TGTGCCAGCAGTCGATATACAGGGGCTGGCGGGGAGCTGTTTTTT
.,TRBJ1-1,TRBV7-3,.,CASSLNPQSSTEAFF,TGTGCCAGCAGCTTAAACCCACAGAGTTCCACTGAAGCTTTCTTT
.,TRBJ2-7,TRBV6-1,TRBD1,CASSEEDRADEQYF,TGTGCCAGCAGTGAGGAGGACAGGGCGGATGAGCAGTACTTC
.,TRBJ2-7,TRBV5-4,.,CASSFARSSYEQYF,TGTGCCAGCAGCTTTGCCCGGAGCTCCTACGAGCAGTACTTC
many,TRBJ1-2,TRBV5-1,.,CASSWSQNYGYTF,TGCGCCAGCAGTTGGTCCCAGAACTATGGCTACACCTTC
.,TRBJ1-1,TRBV12-3/TRBV12-4,.,CASRRDSSTEAFF,TGTGCCAGCAGACGCGACAGCAGCACTGAAGCTTTCTTT
.,TRBJ2-1,TRBV5-1,TRBD2,CASSLWAREGHAPYNEQFF,TGCGCCAGCAGCTTGTGGGCGCGGGAGGGGCATGCGCCCTACAATGAGCAGTTCTTC
.,TRBJ1-5,TRBV2,.,CASSLTATYQPQHF,TGTGCCAGCAGTTTGACCGCTACTTACCAGCCCCAGCATTTT
.,TRBJ1-4,TRBV6-5,.,CASSYSRVLSEKLFF,TGTGCCAGCAGTTACTCCAGGGTGTTGAGTGAAAAACTGTTTTTT
.,TRBJ1-5,TRBV28,TRBD1,CASDRPQGQAYPYSNQPQHF,TGTGCCAGCGACCGACCTCAGGGACAGGCATACCCATATAGCAATCAGCCCCAGCATTTT
.,TRBJ1-5,TRBV18,TRBD1,CASSPWTGQNQPQHF,TGTGCCAGCTCACCCTGGACAGGGCAGAATCAGCCCCAGCATTTT
.,TRBJ1-2,TRBV18,.,CASSEANHRANGYTF,TGTGCCAGCTCGGAGGCCAACCACAGGGCGAATGGCTACACCTTC
.,TRBJ1-1,TRBV27,.,CASRAKLGTEAFF,TGTGCCAGCAGGGCGAAATTAGGGACTGAAGCTTTCTTT
.,TRBJ1-6,TRBV28,TRBD1,CASRGTGVSPLHF,TGTGCCAGCAGGGGGACAGGGGTTTCACCCCTCCACTTT
.,TRBJ2-2,TRBV7-3,.,CASSPQDSLRTGELFF,TGTGCCAGCAGCCCGCAGGACAGCCTAAGAACCGGGGAGCTGTTTTTT
.,TRBJ1-3,TRBV5-6,TRBD1,CASSPTGSGNTIYF,TGTGCCAGCAGCCCGACAGGGTCTGGAAACACCATATATTTT
.,TRBJ2-1,TRBV10-3,.,CAISERGQRAGSSYNEQFF,TGTGCCATCAGTGAGAGGGGACAGAGAGCGGGAAGCTCCTACAATGAGCAGTTCTTC
few,TRBJ2-2,TRBV15,TRBD2,CATSRIPTSGSPGELFF,TGTGCCACCAGCAGAATCCCGACTAGCGGGAGTCCCGGGGAGCTGTTTTTT
.,TRBJ1-5,TRBV28,TRBD1,CASSEPGQGGQPQHF,TGTGCCAGCAGTGAACCGGGACAGGGGGGCCAGCCCCAGCATTTT
.,TRBJ2-1,TRBV15,TRBD2,CATSRELAGESSYNEQFF,TGTGCCACCAGCAGAGAACTAGCGGGAGAGAGCTCCTACAATGAGCAGTTCTTC
.,TRBJ2-6,TRBV6-5,.,CATSGGSGANVLTF,TGTGCCACAAGTGGGGGGTCTGGGGCCAACGTCCTGACTTTC
.,TRBJ2-3,TRBV6-5,TRBD2,CASSRGGRHTDTQYF,TGTGCCAGCAGTCGCGGCGGGAGGCACACAGATACGCAGTATTTT
.,TRBJ2-2,TRBV25-1,.,CASSVPGTNTGELFF,TGTGCCAGCAGTGTTCCCGGGACGAACACCGGGGAGCTGTTTTTT
once,TRBJ2-3,TRBV29-1,TRBD2,CSVEAGATDTQYF,TGCAGCGTTGAGGCGGGAGCTACAGATACGCAGTATTTT
.,TRBJ1-6,TRBV6-5,.,CASSRTVYNSPLHF,TGTGCCAGCAGCCGGACAGTCTATAATTCACCCCTCCACTTT
once,TRBJ1-3,TRBV24-1,.,CATSDYNGDTIYF,TGTGCCACCAGTGATTACAACGGGGACACCATATATTTT
once,TRBJ1-5,TRBV30,.,CAWSFRGGQPQHF,TGTGCCTGGAGTTTCAGGGGAGGACAGCCCCAGCATTTT
once,TRBJ1-5,TRBV19,.,CASNNGFSNQPQHF,TGTGCCAGTAACAATGGGTTTAGCAATCAGCCCCAGCATTTT
.,TRBJ2-7,TRBV2,.,CASSENIKGYSLSYEQYF,TGTGCCAGCAGTGAAAATATCAAGGGGTACAGCCTCTCCTACGAGCAGTACTTC
few,TRBJ2-2,TRBV7-8,TRBD2,CASSLSGGGRNTGELFF,TGTGCCAGCAGCTTAAGCGGTGGCGGGAGAAACACCGGGGAGCTGTTTTTT
.,TRBJ2-7,TRBV28,.,CASSSWIEGAGYEQYF,TGTGCCAGCAGTTCTTGGATTGAAGGGGCGGGCTACGAGCAGTACTTC
.,TRBJ2-7,TRBV3-1/TRBV3-2,.,CASSQVQSYEQYF,TGTGCCAGCAGCCAAGTTCAGTCCTACGAGCAGTACTTC
.,TRBJ1-6,TRBV6-6,.,CASSHPQGNPPSPLHF,TGTGCCAGCAGTCACCCCCAGGGGAATCCTCCCTCACCCCTCCACTTT
.,TRBJ2-7,TRBV2,.,CASSDSGTLAYEQYF,TGTGCCAGCAGTGACTCCGGGACACTAGCCTACGAGCAGTACTTC
.,TRBJ2-2,TRBV5-1,.,CASSLRTDNTGELFF,TGCGCCAGCAGCTTGCGGACAGATAACACCGGGGAGCTGTTTTTT
.,TRBJ2-3,TRBV5-4,.,CASSFLGGGSRDTQYF,TGTGCCAGCAGCTTCTTGGGGGGCGGGAGCCGAGATACGCAGTATTTT